This T cell receptor beta chain appears in the sequencing data of a study of OX40 agonist ivuxolimab in advanced cancers. Some clones are missing from TCRdb's copy, which holds only in-frame ones; the method was immunoSEQ multiplex PCR. The profile shows under 40,000 clones, roughly 80% of them singletons. The starting material was CD4+ or CD8+ T cells sorted from blood, obtained in a trial of the OX40 agonist ivuxolimab. The TCR originated in an adult with an advanced solid tumor such as melanoma, head and neck, liver or kidney cancer.

CDR3 amino acids: CASTSTGQGNTIYF. Written as DNA, the CDR3 is TGTGCCAGCACTTCGACAGGGCAAGGAAACACCATATATTTT. This sequence joins TRBV9 and TRBJ1-3, with 7 bases matching TRBD1. The CDR3 consists of 14 residues. V lost 6 bases and J lost 4; bases outside the gene matches: 7. Looked up from germline, CDR1 is SGDLS and CDR2 is YYNGEE.